This T cell receptor (beta chain) comes out of a study of blood T cell repertoires in COVID-19. In the study overall: Researchers got acute and convalescent COVID-19 samples from the United States, Italy and Spain. The analysed material was cDNA or gDNA that came from T cells, B-cell-depleted T cells, or PBMCs.

In the source study's methods: Amplification with reference gene primers provided the estimates of nucleated cell counts. Libraries were prepared by immunoSEQ multiplex PCR; TCRdb keeps only in-frame clonotypes and omits some of them. V, J and clone size are those of that table, while D and trimming were read from the DNA. The sample has tens of thousands of clones, about 80% seen once. This clone was seen once. There are 14 residues in the CDR3. V lost 3 bases and J lost 1; bases outside the gene matches: 3. CDR1 is SGHRS and CDR2 is YFSETQ in the germline V gene. The chain is built from TRBV5-1 and TRBJ1-1; TRBD1 agrees at 7 bases. Sequenced input: peripheral blood. The receptor was isolated from a woman aged 55-70 years with acute or convalescent COVID-19. In DNA form, the CDR3 reads TGCGCCAGCAGCTACCGACAGGGGAACACTGAAGCTTTCTTT. Translated: CASSYRQGNTEAFF.